The 16 T cell receptor beta chains in this list originate from one sample, sequenced in a study of T cells after posttransplantation cyclophosphamide. The naive gate required viable CD3+CD4+ or CD3+CD8+ cells with CCR7+CD45RA+CD45RO-CD95-CD27+CD28+ phenotype. Produced via immunoSEQ multiplex PCR; TCRdb's table is partial and in-frame only. The sample yields approximately 30,000 clones, about 90% seen once. The sequencing sample was made of naive CD4+ T cells sorted from PBMCs. All receptors come from an older woman in good health, CMV-negative, and a related stem cell transplant donor.

The chain carries TRBV15 and TRBJ2-7; 7 bases are shared with TRBD1. The J segment lost 6 bases and the V segment lost 7 bases, leaving 18 bases of the junction unmatched. Germline values: CDR1 LNHNV, CDR2 YYDKDF (reference sequence). This CDR3 is 16 amino acids long. CDR3 DNA sequence: TGTGCCACCAAACCTACCAGACAGGGCCGTTTCGCCGAGCAGTACTTC. It translates to CATKPTRQGRFAEQYF.

The V and J genes are TRBV6-1 and TRBJ2-1, with 9 bases that match TRBD2. From germline, CDR1 is MNHNS and CDR2 SASEGT. V lost 7 bases, J lost 1 base, and 5 bases stayed unmatched. CDR3 size: 15 residues. DNA of the CDR3: TGTGCCAGCAATTCGCGGGAGGGTTCCTACAATGAGCAGTTCTTC. Its protein product is CASNSREGSYNEQFF.

This clone was recorded only once. The chain uses TRBV7-3 and TRBJ2-3; D may be TRBD2 (5 bases). Trimming took off 2 bases at V and 1 base at J, with 10 bases between the two ends. CDR1 SGHTA and CDR2 FQGTGA come from the germline V gene. The CDR3 has 15 residues. The CDR3 sequence is CASSLAGERTDTQYF. DNA of the CDR3: TGTGCCAGCAGCTTAGCTGGGGAGCGCACAGATACGCAGTATTTT.

The V gene is TRBV5-1, the J gene TRBJ2-7; 8 bases fit TRBD2. The CDR3 contains 13 residues. Unmatched junction bases numbered 7, after V lost 4 bases and J lost 7 bases. From germline, CDR1 is SGHRS and CDR2 YFSETQ. The CDR3 coding sequence is TGCGCCAGCAGCATCAGCGGGAGCAGTGAGCAGTACTTC. Translated, it gives CASSISGSSEQYF.

The rearrangement uses TRBV21-1 and TRBJ1-3; the table's D call, TRBD1, has no DNA check behind it. TRBV21-1 is a recognized pseudogene. CDR3 size: 18 residues. CDR3 sequence reads: CASSMGALLGSSGNTIYF. The CDR3, as DNA: TGTGCCAGCAGCATGGGGGCCCTCCTAGGTTCCTCTGGAAACACCATATATTTT.

V is TRBV7-9 and J is TRBJ2-1; 13 nucleotides line up with TRBD2. The trim removed 5 bases at V and 9 bases at J, leaving 7 bases unmatched. The CDR3 covers 15 residues. Looked up from germline, CDR1 is SEHNR and CDR2 is FQNEAQ (reference sequence). The CDR3 nucleotides are TGTGCCAGCAGCCCAGGACTAGCGGGGGACAGTGAGCAGTTCTTC. Residues: CASSPGLAGDSEQFF.

The gene calls are TRBV5-1 and TRBJ1-4, with 9 bases lining up with TRBD1. V lost 3 bases to trimming and J lost 5 bases; unmatched junction nucleotides: 5. CDR3 size: 15 residues. In germline, CDR1 is SGHRS, CDR2 YFSETQ. CDR3: CASSSGGQGNEKLFF. The CDR3 DNA reads TGCGCCAGCAGCTCCGGAGGACAGGGGAATGAAAAACTGTTTTTT.

The chain recombines TRBV9 with TRBJ1-2; D remains unclear. This CDR3 has 13 amino acids. Trimming took off 2 bases at V and 2 bases at J, with 7 bases between the two ends. CDR1 and CDR2 (germline): SGDLS, YYNGEE. The CDR3 DNA is TGTGCCAGCAGCGTGGGCCGGAACTATGGCTACACCTTC. Translation: CASSVGRNYGYTF.

The chain is built from TRBV9 and TRBJ2-3; 7 bases are a match to TRBD2. Germline V gene data show CDR1 as SGDLS and CDR2 as YYNGEE. The J segment lost 2 bases and the V segment lost 7 bases, leaving 10 bases of the junction unmatched. The CDR3 loop spans 15 amino acids. CDR3 DNA: TGTGCCAGCTGCTCGGGAGCGGGGCACACAGATACGCAGTATTTT. Translating it yields CASCSGAGHTDTQYF. Supplemented by reference TRBV9 and TRBJ2-3, the full variable domain reads DSGVTQTPKHLITATGQRVTLRCSPRSGDLSVYWYQQSLDQGLQFLIQYYNGEERAKGNILERFSAQQFPDLHSELNLSSLELGDSALYFCASCSGAGHTDTQYFGPGTRLTVL.

The chain has TRBV5-5 and TRBJ1-1; TRBD1 is a possible D gene (6 bases). Germline V CDR1 and CDR2: SGHKS, YYEKEE (reference sequence). Trimming took 1 base from V and 6 from J, leaving 19 bases between them. This CDR3 region has 16 residues. DNA of the CDR3: TGTGCCAGCAGCTTGATCGGACAGAACCGTGGAGCTGAAGCTTTCTTT. Its protein is CASSLIGQNRGAEAFF.

As to this clone: The sample has other DNA sequences that encode this CDR3 too. V usage is TRBV5-5 and J usage is TRBJ1-5; no definite D call. Trimming shortened V by 4 bases and J by 0 bases, and 14 bases separated the two germline ends. The germline V gene encodes CDR1 SGHKS and CDR2 YYEKEE (reference sequence). The CDR3 sequence is 16 residues long. CDR3 protein: CASSPAGIYSNQPQHF. The CDR3 nucleotides are TGTGCCAGCAGCCCCGCCGGGATCTATAGCAATCAGCCCCAGCATTTT. The whole variable domain, remainder taken from reference TRBV5-5 and TRBJ1-5, is DAGVTQSPTHLIKTRGQQVTLRCSPISGHKSVSWYQQVLGQGPQFIFQYYEKEERGRGNFPDRFSARQFPNYSSELNVNALLLGDSALYLCASSPAGIYSNQPQHFGDGTRLSIL.

The chain joins TRBV15 to TRBJ2-5; 7 nucleotides match TRBD2. Germline V lookup: CDR1 LNHNV, CDR2 YYDKDF (reference sequence). The CDR3 loop spans 14 amino acids. The V segment lost 1 base and the J segment 4 bases; nucleotides outside the gene matches: 3. CDR3 nucleotides: TGTGCCACCAGCAGAGGACTAGCTCCAGAGACCCAGTACTTC. Protein sequence: CATSRGLAPETQYF.

CDR3 bases: TGTGCCAGCAGCTTCTTCGCGGGCCCCAATTCACCCCTCCACTTT. Its translation: CASSFFAGPNSPLHF. The rearrangement links TRBV7-3 to TRBJ1-6; D gene uncertain. Germline-derived CDR1 and CDR2 are SGHTA and FQGTGA. The germline V and J ends were trimmed by 3 bases and 7 bases, with 13 bases remaining between them. The CDR3 loop spans 15 amino acids.

This chain connects TRBV11-1 to TRBJ1-2, with D unclear. Germline V gene data show CDR1 as SGHAT and CDR2 as FQDESV (reference sequence). There are 15 residues in the CDR3. V lost 6 bases and J lost 8, with 22 bases in between. The CDR3 loop reads CASSRDRYADKGYTF. The CDR3 DNA reads as TGTGCCAGCAGTCGAGATCGATATGCCGATAAAGGCTACACCTTC.

In regard to this clone: Germline is not matched at one junction end, which may reflect a read error. This chain connects TRBV28 to TRBJ1-5; unclear D gene. The length of the CDR3 is 15 residues. Germline V gene sequence: CDR1 MDHEN, CDR2 SYDVKM. DNA for the CDR3: TGTGCCAGCACCTTAGGGCAGATTAGCGATCAGCCCCAGCATTTT. This translates into CASTLGQISDQPQHF.

The chain has TRBV9 and TRBJ2-6; 8 nucleotides agree with TRBD2. The ends lost 0 bases at V and 1 base at J; junction bases unmatched: 3. CDR3 length equals 17 residues. Germline V gene sequence: CDR1 SGDLS, CDR2 YYNGEE. Written as DNA, the CDR3 is TGTGCCAGCAGCGTAGGGGGACTAGGTTCTGGGGCCAACGTCCTGACTTTC. This encodes CASSVGGLGSGANVLTF.